This is a list of T cell receptor beta chains from one sample in a study of blood T cells in healthy people across ages. TCRdb fed the 5' RACE reads into MiXCR, producing one record per CDR3 protein. The sample lists around 1,500,000 distinct CDR3 sequences; around two fifths were seen once. The sequencing input was blood. The receptors originated from a woman between 18 and 29 years old in good health. Both conserved end residues are part of each CDR3. D genes are given only for firm matches. Where a row states a size, it is once, few, many or the class of an expanded clone; other rows omit it.

V: TRBV6-2/TRBV6-3
size: few
D: TRBD1
J: TRBJ2-4
DNA: TGTGCCAGCAGAATCTCCCCTTTTGGACAGGGGGGGACCAAAAACATTCAGTACTTC
CDR3: CASRISPFGQGGTKNIQYF

V: TRBV9
size: once
D: TRBD2
J: TRBJ2-5
DNA: TGTGCCAGCAGCGTAGTCGGGGGGATCCAAGAGACCCAGTACTTC
CDR3: CASSVVGGIQETQYF

V: TRBV11-2
size: few
D: .
J: TRBJ1-2
DNA: TGTGCCAGCAGCTTAGACGACACACACAATAACTATGGCTACACCTTC
CDR3: CASSLDDTHNNYGYTF

V: TRBV10-3
size: few
D: .
J: TRBJ2-7
DNA: TGTGCCTCCCGTGGGACGTCGAGCTCCTACGAGCAGTACTTC
CDR3: CASRGTSSSYEQYF

V: TRBV6-1
size: .
D: TRBD1
J: TRBJ1-2
DNA: TGTGCCAGCAGTGCCGGTGGACAGGGACGCAAACGGGCCTATGGCTACACCTTC
CDR3: CASSAGGQGRKRAYGYTF

V: TRBV12-3/TRBV12-4
size: .
D: TRBD2
J: TRBJ2-7
DNA: TGTGCCAGCACCATGAGGCCTAGCGGGAGAAATGAGCAGTACTTC
CDR3: CASTMRPSGRNEQYF

V: TRBV12-3/TRBV12-4
size: many
D: TRBD1
J: TRBJ1-5
DNA: TGTGCCAGCAATACCGGGACAGGGGGCTGGCAGCCCCAGCATTTT
CDR3: CASNTGTGGWQPQHF

V: TRBV18
size: .
D: TRBD2
J: TRBJ2-5
DNA: TGTGCCAGCTCACCACTCTCTAGCGGGGCCTCCAATGAGCAGTACTTC
CDR3: CASSPLSSGASNEQYF

V: TRBV9
size: .
D: .
J: TRBJ2-3
DNA: TGTGCCAGCAGCGCCGAAACTAGCACAGATACGCAGTATTTT
CDR3: CASSAETSTDTQYF

V: TRBV20-1
size: few
D: .
J: TRBJ1-2
DNA: TGCAGTGCTAGCTATCAGGGGAACTATGGCTACACCTTC
CDR3: CSASYQGNYGYTF

V: TRBV4-1
size: few
D: .
J: TRBJ2-3
DNA: TGCGCCAGCAGCCAAGATGGGATAAGTAGCACAGATACGCAGTATTTT
CDR3: CASSQDGISSTDTQYF

V: TRBV29-1
size: few
D: TRBD1
J: TRBJ1-2
DNA: TGCAGCGGCTACAGGGGGCCGATCTATGGCTACACCTTC
CDR3: CSGYRGPIYGYTF

V: TRBV6-1
size: few
D: .
J: TRBJ1-4
DNA: TGTGTCAGCAAAATTGGCGGTTGGGGGGAAAAACTGTTTTTT
CDR3: CVSKIGGWGEKLFF

V: TRBV7-3
size: few
D: TRBD2
J: TRBJ2-7
DNA: TGTGACAGCAGCTTAGAGGGACTAGCTGGCGAGCAGTACTTC
CDR3: CDSSLEGLAGEQYF

V: TRBV7-2
size: .
D: .
J: TRBJ2-7
DNA: TGTGCCAGCACTCTGGACAGCACCATGGGATACGAGCAGTACTTC
CDR3: CASTLDSTMGYEQYF

V: TRBV20-1
size: .
D: .
J: TRBJ2-7
DNA: TGCAGTGCTGGCCGTATCCGGGGAAGCTCCTACGAGCAGTACTTC
CDR3: CSAGRIRGSSYEQYF

V: TRBV5-6
size: .
D: .
J: TRBJ1-1
DNA: TGTGCCAGCAGCTCCGACCGTGAAGCTTTCTTT
CDR3: CASSSDREAFF

V: TRBV6-1
size: .
D: .
J: TRBJ2-1
DNA: TGTGCCAGCAGTGCTCTGCCCCTCGGGGACAATGAGCAGTTCTTC
CDR3: CASSALPLGDNEQFF

V: TRBV4-1
size: .
D: TRBD2
J: TRBJ2-7
DNA: TGCGCCAGCAGCCAAGATGGGGCCGGGGGGTCGCTCTACGAGCAGTACTTC
CDR3: CASSQDGAGGSLYEQYF

V: TRBV20-1
size: .
D: .
J: TRBJ2-5
DNA: TGCAGTGCTAGAGTCCCGGGCGCGGAGACCCAGTACTTC
CDR3: CSARVPGAETQYF

V: TRBV20-1
size: .
D: .
J: TRBJ1-2
DNA: TGCAGTGCTAGGGACGAGGGAATTTCGTCTGGCTACACCTTC
CDR3: CSARDEGISSGYTF

V: TRBV2
size: .
D: .
J: TRBJ1-2
DNA: TGTGCCAGCGCAACGAATCGGCAACTGTATGGCTACACCTTC
CDR3: CASATNRQLYGYTF

V: TRBV7-9
size: once
D: TRBD1
J: TRBJ1-1
DNA: TGTGCCAGCAGCGAAGGACAGGGGCGGAACACTGAAGCTTTCTTT
CDR3: CASSEGQGRNTEAFF

V: TRBV9
size: .
D: .
J: TRBJ2-5
DNA: TGTGCCAGCAGCGTAGGACCAGGAAAGGGAGAGACCCAGTACTTC
CDR3: CASSVGPGKGETQYF

V: TRBV5-5
size: .
D: .
J: TRBJ2-1
DNA: TGTGCCAGCAGCCCCGATTTGTTGATCTCCTACAATGAGCAGTTCTTC
CDR3: CASSPDLLISYNEQFF

V: TRBV5-5
size: .
D: TRBD1
J: TRBJ2-1
DNA: TGTGCCAGCAGCGAAAGACAGGGGGGCTCCTACAATGAGCAGTTCTTC
CDR3: CASSERQGGSYNEQFF

V: TRBV5-1
size: few
D: .
J: TRBJ2-1
DNA: TGCGCCAGCAGCTTGGCCTACAGGGCGGCTGTCAATGAGCAGTTCTTC
CDR3: CASSLAYRAAVNEQFF

V: TRBV11-2
size: .
D: .
J: TRBJ2-5
DNA: TGTGCCAGCAGCTTATATCGGATAGGGCTAGGGGCGGAGACCCAGTACTTC
CDR3: CASSLYRIGLGAETQYF

V: TRBV20-1
size: many
D: TRBD1
J: TRBJ2-1
DNA: TGCAGTGCCCCGGACAGGGTAGATGAGCAGTTCTTC
CDR3: CSAPDRVDEQFF

V: TRBV5-1
size: .
D: .
J: TRBJ1-6
DNA: TGCGCCAGCAGCTTGGATGGCAGGGGATTTGGATCACCCCCCCACTTT
CDR3: CASSLDGRGFGSPPHF

V: TRBV7-2
size: .
D: .
J: TRBJ2-7
DNA: TGTGCCGGCAGCTTATCGGCGGGAATTAGCTCCTACGAGCAGTACTTC
CDR3: CAGSLSAGISSYEQYF

V: TRBV29-1
size: .
D: .
J: TRBJ2-2
DNA: TGCAGCGTTGAAGTGTGGCGGGACCGAAACGGGGAGCTGTTTTTT
CDR3: CSVEVWRDRNGELFF

V: TRBV7-8
size: .
D: TRBD1
J: TRBJ1-6
DNA: TGTGCCAGCAGCCCGAGATACCCGGGACAGAACAATTCACCCCTCCACTTT
CDR3: CASSPRYPGQNNSPLHF

V: TRBV20-1
size: .
D: .
J: TRBJ2-1
DNA: TGCAGTGTCACAGAATCGGGGATGCTCTACAATGAGCAGTTCTTC
CDR3: CSVTESGMLYNEQFF

V: TRBV6-5
size: .
D: TRBD1
J: TRBJ2-7
DNA: TGTGCCAGCAGCGCCCGGACAGGGGGTACCTACGAGCAGTACTTC
CDR3: CASSARTGGTYEQYF

V: TRBV12-3/TRBV12-4
size: many
D: .
J: TRBJ1-4
DNA: TGTGCCAGCCATTCCGGGCCTGGGGAAAAACTGTTTTTT
CDR3: CASHSGPGEKLFF

V: TRBV20-1
size: .
D: TRBD1
J: TRBJ1-6
DNA: TGCAGTGCTATACCGGGACAGGGGGCTAGTGGTTCACCCCTCCACTTT
CDR3: CSAIPGQGASGSPLHF

V: TRBV27
size: .
D: TRBD2
J: TRBJ2-1
DNA: TGTGCCAGCAGTTCTTACCGACGGGAGGACAATGAGCAGTTCTTC
CDR3: CASSSYRREDNEQFF

V: TRBV5-1
size: .
D: .
J: TRBJ2-1
DNA: TGCGCCAGCAGCTTTCTACTAGCTTTCAAGGAGCAGTTCTTC
CDR3: CASSFLLAFKEQFF

V: TRBV12-3/TRBV12-4
size: few
D: .
J: TRBJ1-2
DNA: TGTGCCAGCAGGCCAGGGGTATCCTATGGCTACACCTTC
CDR3: CASRPGVSYGYTF

V: TRBV7-2
size: few
D: TRBD1
J: TRBJ2-4
DNA: TGTGCCAGCAGCTCCTGGACAGGGGTGGGGTCGACTCCCAAAAACATTCAGTACTTC
CDR3: CASSSWTGVGSTPKNIQYF

V: TRBV6-5
size: .
D: TRBD2
J: TRBJ2-7
DNA: TGTGCCAGCAGTTACGTCGGACTAGCGGGTGGCAATGAGCAGTACTTC
CDR3: CASSYVGLAGGNEQYF

V: TRBV4-1
size: .
D: .
J: TRBJ1-4
DNA: TGCGCCAGCAGCCAAGACCCTCGGGGTTGGAATAATGAAAAACTGTTTTTT
CDR3: CASSQDPRGWNNEKLFF

V: TRBV20-1
size: few
D: TRBD2
J: TRBJ2-1
DNA: TGCAGTGCTCTTTCCCCGTTAGCGGGGAGGGTAGAAAATGAGCAGTTCTTC
CDR3: CSALSPLAGRVENEQFF

V: TRBV28
size: .
D: .
J: TRBJ2-3
DNA: TGTGCCAGCAGTGACGGGCGCACCAAGCAGTATTTT
CDR3: CASSDGRTKQYF

V: TRBV6-5
size: once
D: .
J: TRBJ2-5
DNA: TGTGCCACAAAGAGGGGTGTGGGTGAGCAGTACTTC
CDR3: CATKRGVGEQYF

V: TRBV5-1
size: .
D: .
J: TRBJ1-5
DNA: TGCGCCAGCAGCTTGGATGGGGCACGCAATCAGCCCCAGCATTTT
CDR3: CASSLDGARNQPQHF

V: TRBV3-1
size: many
D: .
J: TRBJ1-1
DNA: TGTGCCAGCAGCCAAGGGGGGGGGTCGGGGGATGCTTTCTTT
CDR3: CASSQGGGSGDAFF

V: TRBV12-3/TRBV12-4
size: .
D: .
J: TRBJ2-1
DNA: TGTGCCAGCAGTTCAACCCCCCGGACGGCCAATGAGCAGTTCTTC
CDR3: CASSSTPRTANEQFF

V: TRBV18
size: .
D: TRBD1
J: TRBJ2-7
DNA: TGTGCCAGCTCACCAGAGGCAGGGGGCTTCTCCTACGAGCAGTACTTC
CDR3: CASSPEAGGFSYEQYF

V: TRBV20-1
size: .
D: TRBD2
J: TRBJ2-5
DNA: TGCAGTGCTAGACTAGCGGGAGGGCCGGGAATGATTGGGACCCAGTACTTC
CDR3: CSARLAGGPGMIGTQYF

V: TRBV12-3/TRBV12-4
size: .
D: .
J: TRBJ2-7
DNA: TGTGCCAGCAGTTTGAAAGGGCCGAGATACGAGCAGTACTTC
CDR3: CASSLKGPRYEQYF

V: TRBV20-1
size: .
D: .
J: TRBJ2-3
DNA: TGCAGTGCTGTCCGGGACAGCACAGATACGCAGTATTTT
CDR3: CSAVRDSTDTQYF

V: TRBV25-1
size: .
D: .
J: TRBJ1-2
DNA: TGTGCCAGCAGTGAATGGAACGGGGTAGGTGGCTACACCTTC
CDR3: CASSEWNGVGGYTF

V: TRBV6-2/TRBV6-3
size: .
D: .
J: TRBJ1-5
DNA: TGTGCCAGCAGTTCACTGACAGGACTCAATCAGCCCCAGCATTTT
CDR3: CASSSLTGLNQPQHF

V: TRBV20-1
size: .
D: .
J: TRBJ1-6
DNA: TGCAGTGCTAGCGGTCCTGCGGGCAGGGACGGGTCACCCCTCCACTTT
CDR3: CSASGPAGRDGSPLHF

V: TRBV7-2
size: .
D: .
J: TRBJ2-2
DNA: TGTGCCAGCAGCTTCCGCCAGGGAACTAGCACCGGGGAGCTGTTTTTT
CDR3: CASSFRQGTSTGELFF

V: TRBV27
size: once
D: .
J: TRBJ1-3
DNA: TGTGCCAGCAGTTTCCGGAGCGGGCCGATATATTTT
CDR3: CASSFRSGPIYF

V: TRBV11-1
size: .
D: TRBD1
J: TRBJ2-4
DNA: TGTGCCAGCGCGGGGACAGGACTCATTCAGTACTTC
CDR3: CASAGTGLIQYF

V: TRBV3-1
size: .
D: .
J: TRBJ1-3
DNA: TGTGCCAGCAGCCAGGAACACCGAAACACCATATATTTT
CDR3: CASSQEHRNTIYF